These T cell receptor beta chains were read from a single sample in a study of Ad26.COV2.S vaccination and SARS-CoV-2 variants. Some clones are missing from TCRdb's copy, which holds only in-frame ones; the method was immunoSEQ multiplex PCR. This table has about 480,000 clones, 87% appearing once. The source was peripheral blood, collected in a trial of Ad26.COV2.S vaccine versus placebo. The receptors were gathered from a person aged 18 to 65 who received the Ad26.COV2.S COVID-19 vaccine or a placebo. Each CDR3 is given with its conserved first and last residue. D genes are given only for firm matches. For some rows the clone size is stated as once, few or many, or as a class when expanded; others skip it.

TRBV5-6	.	13	.	TRBJ2-5	CASSLEQGETQYF	TGTGCCAGCAGCTTGGAACAGGGCGAGACCCAGTACTTC
TRBV12-3/TRBV12-4	.	13	.	TRBJ1-4	CASRAGYSEKLFF	TGTGCCAGCAGGGCAGGGTACTCGGAAAAACTGTTTTTT
TRBV10-3	TRBD1	14	.	TRBJ2-7	CAISESPGTGEQYF	TGTGCCATCAGTGAGTCACCCGGGACAGGCGAGCAGTACTTC
TRBV28	TRBD1	18	.	TRBJ1-1	CASSPPTGTGAGNTEAFF	TGTGCCAGCAGTCCCCCAACCGGGACAGGGGCTGGGAACACTGAAGCTTTCTTT
TRBV7-2	.	16	.	TRBJ2-7	CASSLPNGGGGGEQYF	TGTGCCAGCAGCTTACCCAATGGAGGGGGTGGTGGCGAGCAGTACTTC
TRBV11-2	TRBD2	19	.	TRBJ2-3	CASSSIDPWTSRYTDTQYF	TGTGCCAGCAGCTCGATAGACCCTTGGACTAGTCGATACACAGATACGCAGTATTTT
TRBV19	.	15	once	TRBJ2-1	CASSLARSSYNEQFF	TGTGCCAGTAGTCTAGCGCGGAGCTCCTACAATGAGCAGTTCTTC
TRBV6-5	.	12	once	TRBJ1-5	CASEGGNQPQHF	TGTGCCAGCGAGGGAGGCAATCAGCCCCAGCATTTT
TRBV6-5	.	14	.	TRBJ1-5	CASRTTRGAQPQHF	TGTGCCAGCAGGACGACCCGCGGGGCTCAGCCCCAGCATTTT
TRBV20-1	TRBD2	16	.	TRBJ2-2	CSASQGLAGARGELFF	TGCAGTGCTAGTCAGGGACTAGCGGGAGCCCGAGGGGAGCTGTTTTTT
TRBV18	.	13	.	TRBJ2-1	CASSPSDYNEQFF	TGTGCCAGCTCACCCTCGGACTACAATGAGCAGTTCTTC
TRBV6-1	.	13	.	TRBJ1-3	CASSSTGTNTIYF	TGTGCCAGCAGCTCCACAGGGACCAACACCATATATTTT
TRBV7-3	.	15	.	TRBJ2-3	CASSAGTRPTDTQYF	TGTGCCAGCAGCGCCGGGACCAGACCGACAGATACGCAGTATTTT
TRBV6-5	TRBD1	15	.	TRBJ2-5	CASSPGTEIQETQYF	TGTGCCAGCTCCCCCGGGACAGAAATACAAGAGACCCAGTACTTC